Detailed here is one T cell receptor (beta chain). The data originate from a study of T cells after somatic rescue of genetic block. Germline lookup yields CDR1 SGHDT and CDR2 YYEEEE. The V gene lost 1 base and the J gene lost 3 bases, with 17 bases spanning the gap. CDR3 length: 16 amino acids. TCRdb's copy holds only in-frame clones and misses some; the assay was immunoSEQ multiplex PCR. This table has fewer than 150,000 clones, around 90% appearing once. The TCR originated in a woman aged 18-35 years. The rearrangement uses TRBV5-6 and TRBJ2-7; D is tentatively TRBD1 or TRBD2 (7 bases each). Sequencing used peripheral blood mononuclear cells (PBMCs). As DNA, the CDR3 is TGTGCCAGCAGCTTGCAGGGGGGGGAACCCAGCTACGAGCAGTACTTC. Translation: CASSLQGGEPSYEQYF.